This section outlines one T cell receptor (beta chain) sequence together with its context. In germline, CDR1 is MDHEN, CDR2 SYDVKM. The ends were cut back, 2 bases at V and 11 bases at J, with 12 bases in the middle. This CDR3 has 12 amino acids. The sample is drawn from a study of blood T cell repertoires in COVID-19. This table comes from immunoSEQ multiplex PCR, and its TCRdb copy is limited to in-frame clones, with some not included. The table has about 260,000 clones, about 88% seen once. The rearrangement links TRBV28 to TRBJ1-1, with unresolved D. This receptor was identified in a woman in her 50s who had recovered from COVID-19. Source material: PBMCs or T cells enriched from blood (not recorded which). CDR3 bases: TGTGCCAGCAGTTTACGACAAGGAAAGGCTTTCTTT. It is translated as CASSLRQGKAFF.